These 27 T cell receptor beta chains originate from one sample sequenced in a study of cytomegalovirus exposure and HLA in healthy donors. The PCR had 60 Vbeta and 13 Jbeta primers. Assay used: immunoSEQ multiplex PCR; TCRdb lists only in-frame clones, some missing. The sample lists approximately 150,000 clones, around four fifths occurring once. Material for sequencing was PBMCs. The source of these receptors is a young man in good health and CMV-seronegative.

The CDR3 loop reads CASSWSGGNTEAFF. The CDR3 DNA sequence: TGTGCCAGCAGTTGGTCCGGGGGGAACACTGAAGCTTTCTTT. The chain uses TRBV25-1 and TRBJ1-1, with D perhaps matching TRBD1 (5 bases). In germline, CDR1 is MGHDK, CDR2 SYGVNS. The CDR3 is 14 amino acids. The V end lost 5 bases, the J end lost 1 base, and 11 bases lay between the germline ends.

The genes are TRBV6-5 and TRBJ1-2; possible D gene TRBD1, 5 bases. CDR3 length equals 13 residues. Germline CDR1 is MNHEY and CDR2 is SVGAGI. Trimming shortened V by 2 bases and J by 8 bases, and 12 bases separated the two germline ends. The CDR3 loop reads CASSYTGSPGYTF. The DNA for the CDR3 is TGTGCCAGCAGTTACACAGGCTCCCCAGGCTACACCTTC.

This chain links TRBV6-5 with TRBJ1-4, with no clear D. The germline V gene has CDR1 MNHEY and CDR2 SVGAGI. V lost 4 bases to trimming and J lost 0 bases, with 9 bases between them. This CDR3 contains 15 residues. The chain's CDR3 is CASSFFSATNEKLFF. The CDR3, as DNA: TGTGCCAGCAGTTTCTTCAGTGCAACTAATGAAAAACTGTTTTTT.

The chain employs TRBV11-2 and TRBJ2-7; a weak D match, TRBD1 (5 bases). Germline loops: CDR1 SGHAT, CDR2 FQNNGV. The CDR3 loop spans 15 amino acids. Trimming took off 5 bases at V and 2 bases at J, with 16 bases between the two ends. The CDR3 sequence is CASSLNRAGTYEQYF. The CDR3 DNA follows: TGTGCCAGCAGCCTCAACCGGGCAGGGACCTACGAGCAGTACTTC.

The chain carries TRBV7-2 and TRBJ2-5, with TRBD2 matching over 14 bases. Germline V lookup: CDR1 SGHTA, CDR2 FQGNSA. The V segment lost 6 bases and the J segment 5 bases; nucleotides outside the gene matches: 14. The CDR3 runs to 18 residues. CDR3 sequence reads: CASSPQRLAGGERETQYF. Written as DNA, the CDR3 is TGTGCCAGCAGTCCCCAAAGACTAGCGGGGGGGGAACGGGAGACCCAGTACTTC.

The V and J genes are TRBV25-1 and TRBJ2-1, with D perhaps matching TRBD2 (5 bases). Trimming cost V 4 bases and J 0 bases, with 10 bases left between them. The V gene's germline CDR1 is MGHDK and CDR2 SYGVNS. The CDR3 length is 15 residues. This CDR3 is CASSAGENSYNEQFF. CDR3 in DNA: TGTGCCAGCAGTGCCGGGGAGAACTCCTACAATGAGCAGTTCTTC.

About this clone itself: This same CDR3 is encoded by further DNA sequences in the sample. V and J are TRBV7-2 and TRBJ2-5, with TRBD1 matching over 8 bases. With V trimmed by 5 bases and J by 5 bases, 7 bases remained unmatched. This CDR3 contains 14 residues. Germline CDR1 reads SGHTA; CDR2 reads FQGNSA. CDR3 DNA: TGTGCCAGCAGCCCACCAGGGGGCTGGGAGACCCAGTACTTC. Its protein product is CASSPPGGWETQYF.

The rearrangement uses TRBV4-3 and TRBJ1-6; no clear D gene. CDR3 length: 17 residues. Trimming took off 0 bases at V and 0 bases at J, with 9 bases between the two ends. CDR1 and CDR2 from the germline V gene are LGHNA and YSLEER. CDR3 DNA sequence: TGCGCCAGCAGCCAAGATAGTGGAGGCTCCTATAATTCACCCCTCCACTTT. This translates into CASSQDSGGSYNSPLHF.

The rearrangement links TRBV27 to TRBJ2-7, with 7 bases identical to TRBD2. Germline trimming cut 5 bases from V and 2 bases from J; bases unmatched to any gene: 12. This CDR3 comprises 16 residues. Germline V lookup: CDR1 MNHEY, CDR2 SMNVEV (reference sequence). For the CDR3, the DNA is TGTGCCAGCAGTCCCTCGCGGGGAGCGGGAACCTACGAGCAGTACTTC. Its protein product is CASSPSRGAGTYEQYF.

The chain couples TRBV2 to TRBJ1-4; the D gene is possibly TRBD1 (6 bases). The CDR3 totals 14 residues. Trimming took 1 base from V and 7 from J, leaving 10 bases between them. Germline-derived CDR1 and CDR2 are SNHLY and FYNNEI. CDR3 in amino acids: CASSEGAGVEKLFF. The CDR3 nucleotides are TGTGCCAGCAGTGAAGGGGCAGGGGTTGAAAAACTGTTTTTT.

The chain employs TRBV5-1 and TRBJ1-6; the D is unclear. The CDR3 is 12 residues long. Germline V gene lookup returns CDR1 SGHRS and CDR2 YFSETQ. V was clipped by 3 bases and J by 7 bases, with 5 bases between them. The CDR3 bases are TGCGCCAGCAGCTCGGGGAATTCACCCCTCCACTTT. It codes for CASSSGNSPLHF.

V is TRBV4-2 and J is TRBJ2-6; 8 bases are shared with TRBD1. The CDR3 consists of 17 residues. The trim removed 1 base at V and 4 bases at J, leaving 6 bases unmatched. Germline CDR1 is LGHNA and CDR2 is YNFKEQ. The CDR3 nucleotides are TGTGCCAGCAGCCAAGGCCAACAGGGGGTCGGGGCCAACGTCCTGACTTTC. This translates into CASSQGQQGVGANVLTF.

V usage is TRBV7-2 and J usage is TRBJ1-1; tentative D call: TRBD1 (6 bases). CDR1 and CDR2 from the germline V gene are SGHTA and FQGNSA. This CDR3 is 16 amino acids long. Trimming removed 5 bases at V and 2 bases at J, with 18 bases between. CDR3 sequence: CASSIGGAVRNTEAFF. Here the CDR3 DNA reads TGTGCCAGCAGCATTGGGGGGGCGGTACGAAACACTGAAGCTTTCTTT.

V usage is TRBV5-1 and J usage is TRBJ1-1, with D maybe TRBD1 (6 bases). V was cut by 5 bases and J by 4 bases, with 15 bases left in between. Germline V gene data show CDR1 as SGHRS and CDR2 as YFSETQ. The CDR3 extends over 14 amino acids. CDR3 region: CASSYRVGSTEAFF. The CDR3 bases are TGCGCCAGCAGTTACAGGGTGGGGAGCACTGAAGCTTTCTTT.

The rearrangement uses TRBV2 and TRBJ1-5; D may be TRBD1 (6 bases). The germline CDR1 and CDR2 sequences are SNHLY and FYNNEI. The CDR3 consists of 15 residues. Trimming cost V 2 bases and J 4 bases, with 12 bases left between them. The DNA for the CDR3 is TGTGCCAGCAGTGAACGGGGGGCGCGTAATCAGCCCCAGCATTTT. Residues: CASSERGARNQPQHF.

The J gene is TRBJ2-7, the V gene TRBV7-2; perhaps TRBD1 as D (5 bases). The germline gives CDR1 SGHTA, CDR2 FQGNSA. CDR3 length: 15 amino acids. V lost 2 bases and J 0 bases, leaving 11 bases between the germline ends. This CDR3 is CASSLHRTPSYEQYF. The CDR3 DNA reads TGTGCCAGCAGCTTACACCGGACACCCTCCTACGAGCAGTACTTC.

This sequence joins TRBV6-4 and TRBJ1-6; D perhaps matches TRBD1 (5 bases). The CDR3 has 14 amino acids. V was trimmed by 4 bases and J by 7 bases, leaving 11 bases between them. Germline CDR1 reads MRHNA; CDR2 reads SNTAGT. CDR3 sequence (DNA): TGTGCCAGCAGTGCCGACTCAGGGAATTCACCCCTCCACTTT. This translates into CASSADSGNSPLHF.

The chain recombines TRBV7-9 with TRBJ2-1; TRBD1 matches at 7 bases. V trimming: 2 bases; J trimming: 7 bases; junction bases outside the gene matches: 14. CDR3 length: 17 amino acids. The V gene's germline CDR1 is SEHNR and CDR2 FQNEAQ (reference sequence). DNA of the CDR3: TGTGCCAGCAGCTTAAGAGGGGGCCAGGGGGTATGGAATGAGCAGTTCTTC. Residues: CASSLRGGQGVWNEQFF. Full variable domain (rest looked up from reference TRBV7-9 and TRBJ2-1): DTGVSQNPRHKITKRGQNVTFRCDPISEHNRLYWYRQTLGQGPEFLTYFQNEAQLEKSRLLSDRFSAERPKGSFSTLEIQRTEQGDSAMYLCASSLRGGQGVWNEQFFGPGTRLTVL.

This rearrangement joins TRBV5-8 to TRBJ2-4; 9 bases line up with TRBD1. CDR1 SGHTS and CDR2 YDEGEE come from the germline V gene. The CDR3 spans 14 residues. V lost 0 bases to trimming and J lost 6 bases; unmatched junction nucleotides: 1. CDR3 DNA sequence: TGTGCCAGCAGCTTGGGACAGGGGGTAAACATTCAGTACTTC. Its protein is CASSLGQGVNIQYF.

The chain recombines TRBV18 with TRBJ2-1, with D unresolved. Germline V gene sequence: CDR1 KGHSH, CDR2 LQKENI. Trimming stripped 0 bases from V and 0 bases from J, with 12 bases between. The CDR3 is 17 amino acids. This chain's CDR3 is CASSPPVTSSSYNEQFF. For the CDR3, the DNA is TGTGCCAGCTCACCACCGGTCACTTCGAGCTCCTACAATGAGCAGTTCTTC.

The CDR3 loop is CASSRMEGANVLTF. The CDR3 nucleotides are TGTGCCAGCAGCCGAATGGAGGGGGCCAACGTCCTGACTTTC. This rearrangement joins TRBV7-6 to TRBJ2-6; no reliable D call. Trimming left V 5 bases short and J 4 bases short, with 9 bases between. Germline assignment: CDR1 SGHVS and CDR2 FNYEAQ. This CDR3 comprises 14 residues.

This sequence joins TRBV5-1 and TRBJ2-3, with 7 positions matching TRBD2. The CDR3 runs 15 residues. Germline lookup yields CDR1 SGHRS and CDR2 YFSETQ. The V segment lost 0 bases and the J segment 3 bases; nucleotides outside the gene matches: 4. CDR3 sequence: CASSLDGGSTDTQYF. The CDR3 DNA follows: TGCGCCAGCAGCTTGGACGGCGGGAGTACAGATACGCAGTATTTT. The full variable domain, rest sourced from reference TRBV5-1 and TRBJ2-3, is KAGVTQTPRYLIKTRGQQVTLSCSPISGHRSVSWYQQTPGQGLQFLFEYFSETQRNKGNFPGRFSGRQFSNSRSEMNVSTLELGDSALYLCASSLDGGSTDTQYFGPGTRLTVL.

The chain couples TRBV10-3 to TRBJ1-5; D ambiguous. V lost 2 bases, J lost 2 bases, and 10 bases lay in between. Per germline, CDR1 ENHRY and CDR2 SYGVKD. The CDR3 totals 15 residues. In DNA form, the CDR3 reads TGTGCCATCAGTGAGGGCGGAACGGGCAATCAGCCCCAGCATTTT. Encoded protein: CAISEGGTGNQPQHF.

The chain has TRBV7-2 and TRBJ2-3, with 11 bases that match TRBD2. The J segment lost 1 base and the V segment lost 4 bases, leaving 4 bases of the junction unmatched. Germline V gives CDR1 SGHTA, CDR2 FQGNSA. The CDR3 has 16 residues. This chain's CDR3 is CASSSSSGGRTDTQYF. CDR3 bases: TGTGCCAGCAGCTCATCTAGCGGGGGGCGCACAGATACGCAGTATTTT.

This clone was recorded once. The chain carries TRBV6-5 and TRBJ2-2; 7 bases agree with TRBD1. Germline V gives CDR1 MNHEY, CDR2 SVGAGI. The junction had 2 bases not matched to a gene; V was cut back by 10 bases and J by 0 bases. The CDR3 extends over 13 amino acids. DNA of the CDR3: TGTGCCACCGACAGGGCGAACACCGGGGAGCTGTTTTTT. Its translation: CATDRANTGELFF.

V usage is TRBV5-4 and J usage is TRBJ2-3; D might be TRBD1 (5 bases). Looked up from germline, CDR1 is SGHNT and CDR2 is YYREEE (reference sequence). This CDR3 contains 12 residues. V gave up 4 bases and J gave up 5 bases, with 8 bases separating them. CDR3 loop: CASSPRGDTQYF. CDR3 nucleotide sequence: TGTGCCAGCAGCCCTAGGGGAGATACGCAGTATTTT.

This clone was counted between two and nine times. The chain employs TRBV6-5 and TRBJ2-1; 12 bases are shared with TRBD2. CDR3 size: 15 residues. With 6 bases clipped from V and 8 bases from J, the junction kept 8 bases outside the gene matches. Germline CDR1 MNHEY, CDR2 SVGAGI. This CDR3 is CASSPLAGGPDEQFF. In DNA, the CDR3 is TGTGCCAGCAGCCCCCTAGCGGGAGGGCCCGATGAGCAGTTCTTC.